This T cell receptor (beta chain) is drawn from a study of T cell repertoires and Cas9 in healthy adults. On this clone: As yet, its antigen is unknown.

Findings and limits, study-wide: SpCas9-reactive regulatory T cells reportedly mitigated SpCas9-reactive effector T cells in vitro.

Sequenced by immunoSEQ multiplex PCR; TCRdb stores in-frame clones only, minus some. The sample records more than 20,000 clones, approximately 90% being singletons. Trimming stripped 0 bases from V and 6 bases from J, with 8 bases between. The CDR3 is 13 residues long. Germline V gives CDR1 LGHNA, CDR2 YSLEER. The sequenced sample was CD4+ effector T cells (CD127+, CD25-, CD137-, CD154-) from PBMCs; culture status not recorded. The receptor was derived from a human donor in good health. The chain employs TRBV4-3 and TRBJ2-5; maybe TRBD1 (5 bases). CDR3 amino acids: CASSQDTGKTQYF. CDR3 sequence (DNA): TGCGCCAGCAGCCAAGATACAGGCAAGACCCAGTACTTC.